These 27 T cell receptor beta chains originate from one sample sequenced in a study of T cell responses to AZD1222 COVID-19 vaccine. Some clones are missing from TCRdb's copy, which holds only in-frame ones; the method was immunoSEQ multiplex PCR. The sample has about 120,000 clones, about 88% seen once. The sequencing used peripheral blood, collected on day 0 of AZD1222 vaccination. These receptor sequences come from an adult in good health.

This chain connects TRBV19 to TRBJ2-3, with D uncertain. Trimming removed 5 bases at V and 4 bases at J, with 7 bases between. This CDR3 has 12 residues. The germline V gene has CDR1 LNHDA and CDR2 SQIVND (reference sequence). CDR3 loop: CASSSPPDTQYF. CDR3 coding DNA: TGTGCCAGTAGTTCCCCCCCAGATACGCAGTATTTT.

This chain uses TRBV7-2 with TRBJ1-6; TRBD1 agrees at 9 bases. Trimming took 4 bases from V and 9 from J; bases not matched to a gene: 7. This CDR3 comprises 15 residues. Germline V lookup: CDR1 SGHTA, CDR2 FQGNSA. CDR3 region: CASSSRTGDGSPLHF. The CDR3 DNA follows: TGTGCCAGCAGCTCACGGACAGGGGACGGTTCACCCCTCCACTTT. Full variable domain (rest looked up from reference TRBV7-2 and TRBJ1-6): GAGVSQSPSNKVTEKGKDVELRCDPISGHTALYWYRQSLGQGLEFLIYFQGNSAPDKSGLPSDRFSAERTGGSVSTLTIQRTQQEDSAVYLCASSSRTGDGSPLHFGNGTRLTVT.

V is TRBV5-1 and J is TRBJ2-5; the match to TRBD1 covers 7 bases. CDR1 SGHRS and CDR2 YFSETQ come from the germline V gene. V dropped 2 bases and J dropped 4; count of bases not matched to a gene: 2. CDR3 size: 13 residues. CDR3 in DNA: TGCGCCAGCAGCTTTTCAGGGGGAGAGACCCAGTACTTC. It translates to CASSFSGGETQYF.

This sequence joins TRBV7-6 and TRBJ2-1; no definite D call. Trimming took off 1 base at V and 10 bases at J, with 2 bases between the two ends. The germline gives CDR1 SGHVS, CDR2 FNYEAQ. There are 10 residues in the CDR3. Here the CDR3 reads CASSLDEQFF. CDR3 DNA: TGTGCCAGCAGCTTAGACGAGCAGTTCTTC.

This clone was counted once. This chain uses TRBV28 with TRBJ1-2, with TRBD1 identical over 9 bases. V trimming: 1 base; J trimming: 6 bases; junction bases outside the gene matches: 6. The germline gives CDR1 MDHEN, CDR2 SYDVKM. This CDR3 contains 15 residues. In DNA form, the CDR3 reads TGTGCCAGCAGTTTATACAGGGGGCTAGGTAATGGCTACACCTTC. This translates into CASSLYRGLGNGYTF.

J is TRBJ1-6 and V is TRBV16; no definite D call. The germline V gene has CDR1 KGHSY and CDR2 FQNENV. The CDR3 is 14 residues long. Trimming cost V 9 bases and J 7 bases, with 16 bases left between them. Here the CDR3 reads CASGSGGLNSPLHF. The CDR3 DNA reads as TGTGCCAGTGGATCCGGAGGGCTAAATTCACCCCTCCACTTT. Variable domain in full (rest from reference TRBV16 and TRBJ1-6): GEEVAQTPKHLVRGEGQKAKLYCAPIKGHSYVFWYQQVLKNEFKFLISFQNENVFDETGMPKERFSAKCLPNSPCSLEIQATKLEDSAVYFCASGSGGLNSPLHFGNGTRLTVT.

J is TRBJ2-7 and V is TRBV9; TRBD2 matches at 9 bases. V lost 4 bases and J lost 7; bases outside the gene matches: 15. Per the germline V gene, CDR1 is SGDLS and CDR2 is YYNGEE. This CDR3 spans 16 amino acids. CDR3 coding DNA: TGTGCCAGCAGCCCATGGACTCGCGGGGGGGCGGGAGAGCAGTACTTC. Amino acid sequence: CASSPWTRGGAGEQYF.

This chain connects TRBV6-5 to TRBJ1-5, with TRBD1 matching over 8 bases. This CDR3 is 14 amino acids long. Germline values: CDR1 MNHEY, CDR2 SVGAGI. Germline trimming cut 8 bases from V and 6 bases from J; bases unmatched to any gene: 9. CDR3 nucleotide sequence: TGTGCCAGCGGCAACAGGGGGGTGGGTCAGCCCCAGCATTTT. Translated: CASGNRGVGQPQHF.

The V and J genes are TRBV5-4 and TRBJ1-3, with a tentative D call TRBD1 (6 bases). Germline V gene lookup returns CDR1 SGHNT and CDR2 YYREEE (reference sequence). The V end lost 5 bases, the J end lost 2 bases, and 14 bases lay between the germline ends. CDR3 length: 15 amino acids. The CDR3 DNA reads TGTGCCAGCAGGGACTGGGGGCGAACTGGAAACACCATATATTTT. Its translation is CASRDWGRTGNTIYF.

The V gene is TRBV6-5, the J gene TRBJ1-1; possibly TRBD1 for D (5 bases). V was pared by 6 bases and J by 1 base, with 15 bases between. Germline V gives CDR1 MNHEY, CDR2 SVGAGI. The length of the CDR3 is 15 residues. The CDR3 loop reads CASRPSSGGNTEAFF. DNA for the CDR3: TGTGCCAGCAGGCCCTCATCCGGGGGGAACACTGAAGCTTTCTTT.

V and J are TRBV4-2 and TRBJ2-1; D not certain. CDR3 size: 16 residues. The V gene lost 0 bases and the J gene lost 5 bases, with 14 bases spanning the gap. Germline V CDR1 and CDR2: LGHNA, YNFKEQ. The CDR3 DNA reads as TGTGCCAGCAGCCAAGATGGGCTAATTGGGAACAATGAGCAGTTCTTC. Translating it yields CASSQDGLIGNNEQFF.

The rearrangement joins TRBV7-2 to TRBJ2-5, with a possible D match to TRBD1 (5 bases). Germline V gives CDR1 SGHTA, CDR2 FQGNSA. The CDR3 loop spans 13 amino acids. The germline V and J ends were trimmed by 2 bases and 2 bases, with 6 bases remaining between them. In DNA form, the CDR3 reads TGTGCCAGCAGCTTATACAGGCAAGAGACCCAGTACTTC. Its translation is CASSLYRQETQYF.

The rearrangement links TRBV19 to TRBJ2-1; weak D call: TRBD2 (5 bases). CDR3 length equals 15 residues. CDR1 and CDR2 from the germline V gene are LNHDA and SQIVND (reference sequence). Deletions cut 0 bases from V and 7 bases from J, with 13 bases between. The DNA of the CDR3 is TGTGCCAGTAGTATAGAACTAGAATCTTGGAATGAGCAGTTCTTC. Amino acid sequence: CASSIELESWNEQFF.

This clone was seen only a few times. The chain has TRBV7-2 and TRBJ2-5; D call uncertain. CDR1 and CDR2 from the germline V gene are SGHTA and FQGNSA. This CDR3 has 13 amino acids. Trimming removed 3 bases from V and 1 base from J, with 6 bases in between. The CDR3 region is CASSFSPQETQYF. CDR3 DNA sequence: TGTGCCAGCAGCTTTAGCCCCCAAGAGACCCAGTACTTC.

V and J are TRBV12-3 or TRBV12-4 and TRBJ2-7; D is undetermined. V was clipped by 6 bases and J by 5 bases, with 11 bases between them. This CDR3 comprises 12 residues. DNA of the CDR3: TGTGCCAGCAGCCTTACCTTTAACGAGCAGTACTTC. Amino acids: CASSLTFNEQYF.

The CDR3 sequence: CASSLSVPEGAGYTF. CDR3 in DNA: TGTGCCAGCAGCTTAAGTGTCCCAGAAGGGGCCGGCTACACCTTC. The J gene is TRBJ1-2, the V gene TRBV7-8; possibly TRBD1 for D (5 bases). V was shortened by 2 bases and J by 8 bases, with 18 bases between the two germline ends. Germline assignment: CDR1 SGHVS and CDR2 FQNEAQ. This CDR3 has 15 residues. The full variable domain, completed using reference TRBV7-8 and TRBJ1-2, is GAGVSQSPRYKVAKRGQDVALRCDPISGHVSLFWYQQALGQGPEFLTYFQNEAQLDKSGLPSDRFFAERPEGSVSTLKIQRTQQEDSAVYLCASSLSVPEGAGYTFGSGTRLTVV.

A few counts support this clone. The J gene is TRBJ1-6, the V gene TRBV5-4, with D uncertain. Trimming pared 0 bases from V and 14 bases from J, leaving 15 bases between. This CDR3 contains 14 residues. Germline V gene data show CDR1 as SGHNT and CDR2 as YYREEE (reference sequence). The DNA for the CDR3 is TGTGCCAGCAGCTTGGACACCCTTTTGGGAACCCTCCACTTT. Its protein is CASSLDTLLGTLHF.

The chain employs TRBV30 and TRBJ2-5, with D tentatively TRBD1 or TRBD2 (5 bases each). The CDR3 is 13 amino acids. Germline V gives CDR1 GTSNPN, CDR2 SVGIG (reference sequence). The V and J ends lost 1 base and 5 bases respectively, with 11 bases between them. The CDR3 region is CAWSAGTSETQYF. The CDR3 DNA sequence: TGTGCCTGGAGTGCCGGGACGTCGGAGACCCAGTACTTC.

The sample holds a few counts of this clone. This chain links TRBV11-2 with TRBJ2-7, with D perhaps matching TRBD2 (5 bases). The germline gives CDR1 SGHAT, CDR2 FQNNGV. Trimming took off 5 bases at V and 1 base at J, with 18 bases between the two ends. The CDR3 runs 16 residues. The CDR3 nucleotides read TGTGCCAGCAGCCCAATCCGCCGGTCGGGATCCTACGAGCAGTACTTC. Translation: CASSPIRRSGSYEQYF.

The rearrangement uses TRBV5-6 and TRBJ1-2; 7 bases are a match to TRBD1. CDR3 size: 13 residues. Germline V CDR1 and CDR2: SGHDT, YYEEEE. V gave up 4 bases and J gave up 8 bases; unmatched junction bases: 8. The CDR3: CASSPTTGVGYTF. In nucleotides, the CDR3 is TGTGCCAGCAGCCCTACTACAGGGGTCGGCTACACCTTC.

V usage is TRBV9 and J usage is TRBJ2-7; weak D call: TRBD1 (6 bases). In germline, CDR1 is SGDLS, CDR2 YYNGEE. Trimming cost V 1 base and J 5 bases, with 10 bases left between them. The CDR3 extends over 13 amino acids. The CDR3 here is CASSVQGNDEQYF. CDR3 sequence (DNA): TGTGCCAGCAGCGTACAGGGGAACGACGAGCAGTACTTC.

The rearrangement joins TRBV3-1 (or the pseudogene TRBV3-2) to TRBJ1-6, with D uncertain. The CDR3 contains 14 residues. Trimming took 3 bases from V and 8 from J, leaving 11 bases between them. Germline V CDR1 and CDR2: LGHDT, YNNKEL (reference sequence). The CDR3 region has the DNA TGTGCCAGCAGCCAGGAGGATTACGATTCACCCCTCCACTTT. Protein: CASSQEDYDSPLHF.

This chain connects TRBV2 to TRBJ1-2; 9 positions match TRBD1. Germline loops: CDR1 SNHLY, CDR2 FYNNEI. V was clipped by 6 bases and J by 4 bases; unmatched bases: 6. The CDR3 runs 14 residues. The CDR3 bases are TGTGCCAGCAGGCGGGGACAGGGTAGCTATGGCTACACCTTC. This translates into CASRRGQGSYGYTF.

The CDR3, as DNA: TGTGCCACCCGGTTAGAGTCTAGCAATCAGCCCCAGCATTTT. It specifies CATRLESSNQPQHF. The J gene is TRBJ1-5, the V gene TRBV15; D is undetermined. CDR3 length: 14 amino acids. Germline assignment: CDR1 LNHNV and CDR2 YYDKDF (reference sequence). V was clipped by 8 bases and J by 0 bases, with 11 bases between them. The full variable domain, in which reference TRBV15 and TRBJ1-5 provide the parts outside the CDR3, is DAMVIQNPRYQVTQFGKPVTLSCSQTLNHNVMYWYQQKSSQAPKLLFHYYDKDFNNEADTPDNFQSRRPNTSFCFLDIRSPGLGDTAMYLCATRLESSNQPQHFGDGTRLSIL.

The chain uses TRBV5-1 and TRBJ2-1, with 12 bases lining up with TRBD2. Germline CDR1 and CDR2: SGHRS and YFSETQ. CDR3 length: 15 residues. Unmatched junction bases numbered 9, after V lost 4 bases and J lost 10 bases. CDR3 nucleotides: TGCGCCAGCAGCCGCCGACTAGCGGGAGAGAGGGAGCAGTTCTTC. This encodes CASSRRLAGEREQFF.

This rearrangement joins TRBV30 to TRBJ2-1; no definite D call. The V and J ends lost 2 bases and 4 bases respectively, with 9 bases between them. The CDR3 has 13 amino acids. Germline V gene data show CDR1 as GTSNPN and CDR2 as SVGIG (reference sequence). CDR3 nucleotides: TGTGCCTGGAGTCATCGTGGGTACAATGAGCAGTTCTTC. This codes for CAWSHRGYNEQFF.

The chain has TRBV2 and TRBJ1-6, with D perhaps matching TRBD1 (5 bases). The germline gives CDR1 SNHLY, CDR2 FYNNEI. This CDR3 region has 14 residues. V was trimmed by 9 bases and J by 7 bases, leaving 16 bases between them. In DNA form, the CDR3 reads TGTGCCAGTTCACCGGGACTCAGAAATTCACCCCTCCACTTT. Amino acids: CASSPGLRNSPLHF.